Sequencing of this T cell receptor (beta chain) was carried out in a study of blood T cell repertoires in COVID-19. CDR3 size: 14 residues. Germline V gene sequence: CDR1 SGDLS, CDR2 YYNGEE. V lost 3 bases to trimming and J lost 7 bases, with 17 bases between them. Only in-frame clones appear in the TCRdb table, and some are missing; sequencing was by immunoSEQ multiplex PCR. The profile covers about 200,000 clones, with approximately 86% appearing a single time and 0.72% taken by the ten largest. The clonotype was recovered from a man aged 40-49 years with acute or convalescent COVID-19. The source material was peripheral blood. The gene calls are TRBV9 and TRBJ2-7, with D maybe TRBD2 (5 bases). The CDR3 DNA follows: TGTGCCAGCAGCGAAGAAGAGGGCCGGAGGGAGCAGTACTTC. Protein sequence: CASSEEEGRREQYF. The full variable domain, with the rest looked up from reference TRBV9 and TRBJ2-7, is DSGVTQTPKHLITATGQRVTLRCSPRSGDLSVYWYQQSLDQGLQFLIQYYNGEERAKGNILERFSAQQFPDLHSELNLSSLELGDSALYFCASSEEEGRREQYFGPGTRLTVT.